This is a list of T cell receptor beta chains from one sample in a study of blood T cell dynamics during melanoma immunotherapy. Data came from immunoSEQ multiplex PCR; TCRdb stores just in-frame clones and leaves some out. This sample has 17,000 or so clones; 65% to 90% occur once, and the top ten carry approximately 7.3%. Sequencing used blood, obtained from a patient treated with checkpoint blockade. All receptors come from a human donor with melanoma. CDR3s include the opening cysteine and the closing phenylalanine or tryptophan. The order of the fields is J gene, V gene, D gene, clone size, CDR3 protein, CDR3 DNA. D genes are given only for firm matches. The listing skips clone size in some rows; elsewhere it reads once, few, many or a size class.

TRBJ1-3 TRBV4-2 TRBD1 . CASSQARTGAGNTIYF TGTGCCAGCAGCCAGGCGAGGACAGGGGCTGGAAACACCATATATTTT
TRBJ1-1 TRBV6-1 . few CASSEAWTAEAFF TGTGCCAGCAGTGAAGCTTGGACAGCTGAAGCTTTCTTT
TRBJ1-5 TRBV19 TRBD1 . CASSIKQGYNQPQHF TGTGCCAGTAGTATAAAACAGGGGTACAATCAGCCCCAGCATTTT
TRBJ1-1 TRBV7-2 . . CASSPPKRARSTEAFF TGTGCCAGCAGCCCCCCAAAAAGGGCTCGCAGCACTGAAGCTTTCTTT
TRBJ2-1 TRBV7-2 TRBD2 . CASTVAGGGAYNEQFF TGTGCCAGCACCGTAGCGGGAGGGGGCGCCTACAATGAGCAGTTCTTC
TRBJ2-1 TRBV2 TRBD2 . CASSERVAGNEQFF TGTGCCAGCAGTGAAAGGGTAGCGGGTAATGAGCAGTTCTTC
TRBJ2-2 TRBV6-5 TRBD2 . CASSSLAGTNTGELFF TGTGCCAGCAGTTCCCTAGCGGGTACGAACACCGGGGAGCTGTTTTTT
TRBJ1-4 TRBV7-9 TRBD1 medium-sized CASSLGQGNEKLFF TGTGCCAGCAGCTTGGGACAGGGGAATGAAAAACTGTTTTTT
TRBJ2-7 TRBV18 . once CASSPPDGSEQYF TGTGCCAGCTCACCACCGGATGGGTCCGAGCAGTACTTC
TRBJ2-1 TRBV7-6 TRBD2 . CASSSPQGLGYEQFF TGTGCCAGCAGCTCCCCCCAGGGACTAGGTTATGAGCAGTTCTTC
TRBJ2-3 TRBV7-8 . . CASSLVGGYTDTQYF TGTGCCAGCAGCTTAGTCGGTGGATACACAGATACGCAGTATTTT
TRBJ2-3 TRBV6-1 TRBD2 . CASTASGSIDTQYF TGTGCCAGCACGGCTAGCGGGAGTATAGATACGCAGTATTTT
TRBJ1-1 TRBV27 TRBD1 . CASSLDRAYTEAFF TGTGCCAGCAGCCTAGACAGGGCCTACACTGAAGCTTTCTTT
TRBJ1-4 TRBV18 TRBD1 . CASSPSGTGVEKLFF TGTGCCAGCTCACCCTCCGGGACAGGGGTCGAAAAACTGTTTTTT
TRBJ2-1 TRBV5-1 . . CASSRSPDNEQFF TGCGCCAGCAGCCGGTCCCCGGACAATGAGCAGTTCTTC
TRBJ2-1 TRBV5-6 TRBD2 . CASSSLAGTYNEQFF TGTGCCAGCAGCTCGTTAGCGGGAACCTACAATGAGCAGTTCTTC
TRBJ1-1 TRBV5-1 . . CASSLTGTAATDTEAFF TGCGCCAGCAGCCTGACGGGGACTGCAGCCACTGATACTGAAGCTTTCTTT
TRBJ2-7 TRBV7-2 TRBD1 few CASSSDRVGEQYF TGTGCCAGCAGCTCCGACAGGGTCGGCGAGCAGTACTTC
TRBJ1-6 TRBV2 . . CASGILGTNNSPLHF TGTGCCAGCGGAATTCTCGGGACAAATAATTCACCCCTCCACTTT
TRBJ2-7 TRBV28 TRBD1 . CASSQGAYEQYF TGTGCCAGCAGCCAGGGGGCCTACGAGCAGTACTTC
TRBJ2-5 TRBV7-3 TRBD2 . CASSLREGETQYF TGTGCCAGCAGCCTTCGGGAGGGCGAGACCCAGTACTTC
TRBJ1-1 TRBV28 . . CASIGSSNTEAFF TGTGCCAGCATCGGGTCGAGTAACACTGAAGCTTTCTTT
TRBJ2-7 TRBV27 TRBD1 . CASSFRTGGTYEQYF TGTGCCAGCAGTTTCCGGACAGGGGGTACCTACGAGCAGTACTTC
TRBJ1-6 TRBV30 . . CAWSGGAGRSPLHF TGTGCCTGGAGTGGGGGGGCCGGGAGGTCACCCCTCCACTTT
TRBJ2-1 TRBV19 TRBD2 . CASSGKGGRAGKYNEQFF TGTGCCAGTAGTGGAAAAGGCGGGAGGGCCGGTAAATACAATGAGCAGTTCTTC
TRBJ2-7 TRBV20-1 TRBD1 . CSAKTGVRQYF TGCAGTGCCAAAACAGGGGTGAGGCAGTACTTC
TRBJ2-5 TRBV6-5 . . CASWRTRRETQYF TGTGCCAGTTGGAGGACAAGAAGGGAGACCCAGTACTTC
TRBJ2-3 TRBV4-2 TRBD2 . CASSWGLAGAVDTQYF TGTGCCAGCAGTTGGGGACTAGCGGGAGCGGTAGATACGCAGTATTTT
TRBJ1-1 TRBV25-1 . . CASSEYLGVSEAFF TGTGCCAGCAGTGAATATCTGGGGGTATCTGAAGCTTTCTTT
TRBJ2-5 TRBV7-3 . . CASSPTGRDETQYF TGTGCCAGCAGTCCCACAGGGCGGGATGAGACCCAGTACTTC
TRBJ1-3 TRBV28 TRBD1 . CASSRDRGVGNTIYF TGTGCCAGCAGTCGCGACAGGGGAGTAGGAAACACCATATATTTT
TRBJ2-1 TRBV28 . . CASSLPKYEQFF TGTGCCAGCAGTTTACCCAAATATGAGCAGTTCTTC
TRBJ2-3 TRBV10-3 . . CAIRAESTDTQYF TGTGCCATCCGAGCGGAAAGCACAGATACGCAGTATTTT
TRBJ1-1 TRBV27 . few CASRETATNTEAFF TGTGCCAGCAGAGAGACAGCGACGAACACTGAAGCTTTCTTT
TRBJ2-2 TRBV7-6 . once CASSLVLVDGELFF TGTGCCAGCAGCTTAGTCCTGGTAGATGGGGAGCTGTTTTTT
TRBJ2-5 TRBV5-6 . once CASNLIGAEQETQYF TGTGCCAGCAATTTGATTGGAGCGGAGCAAGAGACCCAGTACTTC
TRBJ2-5 TRBV28 TRBD2 . CASSTPGLAEKETQYF TGTGCCAGCAGTACCCCGGGACTAGCGGAGAAAGAGACCCAGTACTTC
TRBJ2-4 TRBV2 . few CASSEAWGVVYF TGTGCCAGCAGTGAAGCATGGGGTGTGGTGTACTTC
TRBJ2-3 TRBV30 TRBD2 . CAWSQLAGPDTQYF TGTGCCTGGAGTCAATTAGCGGGACCAGATACGCAGTATTTT
TRBJ2-1 TRBV27 . . CASSLLATRGQFF TGTGCCAGCAGTTTATTGGCTACCCGGGGGCAGTTCTTC
TRBJ2-7 TRBV28 TRBD2 . CASSARFLSGDHYEQYF TGTGCCAGCAGTGCCCGATTCCTTAGCGGGGATCACTACGAGCAGTACTTC
TRBJ1-5 TRBV28 . once CASSYPPGGPSNQPQHF TGTGCCAGCAGTTATCCACCGGGAGGGCCGAGCAATCAGCCCCAGCATTTT
TRBJ1-1 TRBV7-9 . . CASSDRALGTEAFF TGTGCCAGCAGCGATCGCGCTCTGGGGACTGAAGCTTTCTTT
TRBJ2-1 TRBV11-1 . . CASSPDSGQQFF TGTGCCAGCAGCCCCGACTCCGGCCAGCAGTTCTTC
TRBJ2-7 TRBV4-3 TRBD2 . CASSPGTSGLYEQYF TGCGCCAGCAGCCCCGGGACTAGCGGGCTCTACGAGCAGTACTTC
TRBJ2-2 TRBV18 . . CASSLNQGSSNTGELFF TGTGCCAGCTCACTAAACCAAGGGAGTTCGAACACCGGGGAGCTGTTTTTT
TRBJ2-2 TRBV9 . . CASSARGGLGGELFF TGTGCCAGCAGCGCGAGGGGTGGTCTGGGCGGGGAGCTGTTTTTT
TRBJ2-7 TRBV5-1 . . CASSSGLTGYEQYF TGCGCCAGCAGCTCGGGACTCACTGGATACGAGCAGTACTTC
TRBJ1-5 TRBV6-1 TRBD1 . CASISAGTVNQPQHF TGTGCCAGCATATCTGCCGGGACAGTAAATCAGCCCCAGCATTTT
TRBJ2-3 TRBV27 TRBD2 . CASSINSGRWTDTQYF TGTGCCAGCAGTATAAATAGCGGGAGGTGGACAGATACGCAGTATTTT
TRBJ2-3 TRBV19 . once CASSMGGVSTDTQYF TGTGCCAGTAGTATGGGGGGAGTTAGCACAGATACGCAGTATTTT
TRBJ2-7 TRBV6-6 TRBD2 . CASSLSGRASEQYF TGTGCCAGCAGTCTGAGCGGGAGGGCTTCCGAGCAGTACTTC
TRBJ1-3 TRBV5-1 TRBD1 . CASSNRTGAGNTIYF TGCGCCAGCAGCAACCGGACAGGGGCTGGAAACACCATATATTTT
TRBJ2-5 TRBV7-8 TRBD2 . CASSIALRGAGEVWTQYF TGTGCCAGCAGCATCGCGTTGAGGGGCGCGGGAGAGGTGTGGACCCAGTACTTC
TRBJ2-2 TRBV27 TRBD2 . CASSYIGTSDGELFF TGTGCCAGCAGTTACATAGGGACTAGCGACGGGGAGCTGTTTTTT
TRBJ1-2 TRBV4-3 . . CASSPEGNGYGYTF TGCGCCAGCAGCCCTGAGGGGAATGGATATGGCTACACCTTC
TRBJ1-1 TRBV21-1 . . CASRSDTMVEAFF TGTGCCAGCAGATCGGACACGATGGTCGAAGCTTTCTTT
TRBJ1-5 TRBV11-2 . once CASSLEAQGQPQHF TGTGCCAGCAGCCTAGAGGCACAGGGTCAGCCCCAGCATTTT
TRBJ2-1 TRBV19 TRBD2 . CASSKGLAGQLEQFF TGTGCCAGTAGCAAGGGACTAGCGGGACAGCTCGAGCAGTTCTTC